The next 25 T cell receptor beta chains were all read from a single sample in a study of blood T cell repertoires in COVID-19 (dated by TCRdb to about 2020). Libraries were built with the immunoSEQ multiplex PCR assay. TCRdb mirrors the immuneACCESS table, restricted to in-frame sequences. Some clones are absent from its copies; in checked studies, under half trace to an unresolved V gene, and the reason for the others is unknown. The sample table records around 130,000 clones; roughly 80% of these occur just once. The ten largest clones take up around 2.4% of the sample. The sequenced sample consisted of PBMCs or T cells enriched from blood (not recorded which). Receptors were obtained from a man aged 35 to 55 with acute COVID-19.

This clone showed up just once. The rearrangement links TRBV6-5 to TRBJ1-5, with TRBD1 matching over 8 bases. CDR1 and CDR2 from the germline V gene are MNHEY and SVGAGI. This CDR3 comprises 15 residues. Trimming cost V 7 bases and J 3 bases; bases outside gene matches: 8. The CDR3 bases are TGTGCCAGCACCGCCGAGACAGGGGCCAATCAGCCCCAGCATTTT. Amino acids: CASTAETGANQPQHF.

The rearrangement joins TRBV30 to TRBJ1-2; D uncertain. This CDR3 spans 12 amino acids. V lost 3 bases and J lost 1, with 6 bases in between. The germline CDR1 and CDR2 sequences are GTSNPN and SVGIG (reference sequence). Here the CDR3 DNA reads TGTGCCTGGAGGGGCCTTAACTATGGCTACACCTTC. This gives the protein CAWRGLNYGYTF.

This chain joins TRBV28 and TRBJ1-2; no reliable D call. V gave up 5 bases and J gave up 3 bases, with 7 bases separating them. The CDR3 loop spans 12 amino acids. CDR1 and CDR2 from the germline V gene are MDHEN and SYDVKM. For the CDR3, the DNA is TGTGCCAGCAGTATCCCTTACTATGGCTACACCTTC. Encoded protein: CASSIPYYGYTF.

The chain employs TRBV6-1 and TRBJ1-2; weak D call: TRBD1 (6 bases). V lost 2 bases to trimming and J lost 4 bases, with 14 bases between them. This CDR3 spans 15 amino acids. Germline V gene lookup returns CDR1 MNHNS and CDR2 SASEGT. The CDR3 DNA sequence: TGTGCCAGCAGTGAAATGGGACAACACCTCTATGGCTACACCTTC. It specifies CASSEMGQHLYGYTF.

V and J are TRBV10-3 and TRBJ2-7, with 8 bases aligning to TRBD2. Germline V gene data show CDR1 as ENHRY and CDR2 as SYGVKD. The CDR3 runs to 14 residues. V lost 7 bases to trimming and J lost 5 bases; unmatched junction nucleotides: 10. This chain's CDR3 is CAIKAGEGKDEQYF. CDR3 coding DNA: TGTGCCATCAAAGCGGGAGAGGGTAAGGACGAGCAGTACTTC.

In DNA form, the CDR3 reads TGTGCCACCAGTGATAAGACAGGGGGCAACAATCAGCCCCAGCATTTT. Protein product: CATSDKTGGNNQPQHF. The chain recombines TRBV24-1 with TRBJ1-5; TRBD1 agrees at 10 bases. The germline V gene encodes CDR1 KGHDR and CDR2 SFDVKD. With 3 bases clipped from V and 3 bases from J, the junction kept 4 bases outside the gene matches. This CDR3 comprises 16 residues.

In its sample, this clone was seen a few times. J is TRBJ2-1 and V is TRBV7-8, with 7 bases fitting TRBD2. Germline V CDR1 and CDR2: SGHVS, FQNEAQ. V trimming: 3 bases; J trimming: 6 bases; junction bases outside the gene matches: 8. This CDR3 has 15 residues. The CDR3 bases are TGTGCCAGCAGCTTGGGCTGGGGGGGGATCAATGAGCAGTTCTTC. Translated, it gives CASSLGWGGINEQFF.

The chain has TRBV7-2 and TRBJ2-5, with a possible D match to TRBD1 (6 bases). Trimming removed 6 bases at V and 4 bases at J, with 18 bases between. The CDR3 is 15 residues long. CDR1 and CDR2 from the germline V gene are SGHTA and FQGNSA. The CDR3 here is CASRPTGTRGETQYF. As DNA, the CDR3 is TGTGCCAGCAGACCAACAGGGACACGGGGAGAGACCCAGTACTTC.

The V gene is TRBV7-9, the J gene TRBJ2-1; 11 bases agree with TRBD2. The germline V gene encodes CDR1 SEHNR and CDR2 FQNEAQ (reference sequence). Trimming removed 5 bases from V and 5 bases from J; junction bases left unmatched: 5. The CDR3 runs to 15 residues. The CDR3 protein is CASSAGTSGDNEQFF. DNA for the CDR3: TGTGCCAGCAGCGCCGGGACTAGCGGAGACAATGAGCAGTTCTTC.

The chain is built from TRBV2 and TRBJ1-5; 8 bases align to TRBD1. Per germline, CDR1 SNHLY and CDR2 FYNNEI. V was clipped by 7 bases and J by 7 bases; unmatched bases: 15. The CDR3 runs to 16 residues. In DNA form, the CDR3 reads TGTGCCAGCACCCTTTCTCCAGGGGGCGAGATGCAGCCCCAGCATTTT. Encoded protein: CASTLSPGGEMQPQHF.

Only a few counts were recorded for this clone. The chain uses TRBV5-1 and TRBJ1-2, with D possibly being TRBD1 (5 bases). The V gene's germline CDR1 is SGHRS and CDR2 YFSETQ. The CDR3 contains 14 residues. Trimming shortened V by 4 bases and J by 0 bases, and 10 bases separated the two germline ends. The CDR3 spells CASSRTGPNYGYTF. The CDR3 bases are TGCGCCAGCAGCAGAACAGGTCCTAACTATGGCTACACCTTC.

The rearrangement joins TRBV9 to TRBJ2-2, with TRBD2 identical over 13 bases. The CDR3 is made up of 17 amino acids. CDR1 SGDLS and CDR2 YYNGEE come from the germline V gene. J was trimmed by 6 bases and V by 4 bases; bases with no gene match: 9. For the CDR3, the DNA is TGTGCCAGCAGCCCTAGACTAGCGGGGGGCAGGGCCGGGGAGCTGTTTTTT. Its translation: CASSPRLAGGRAGELFF. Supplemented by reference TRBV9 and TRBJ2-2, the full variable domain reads DSGVTQTPKHLITATGQRVTLRCSPRSGDLSVYWYQQSLDQGLQFLIQYYNGEERAKGNILERFSAQQFPDLHSELNLSSLELGDSALYFCASSPRLAGGRAGELFFGEGSRLTVL.

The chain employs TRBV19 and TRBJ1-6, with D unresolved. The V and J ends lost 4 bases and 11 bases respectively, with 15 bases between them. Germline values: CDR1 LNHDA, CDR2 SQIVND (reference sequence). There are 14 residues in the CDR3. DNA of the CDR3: TGTGCCAGTAGTACTACCCTGTGGGAGACACCCCTCCACTTT. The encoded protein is CASSTTLWETPLHF.

Here the CDR3 DNA reads TGTGCCAGCAGCCTTGCCCCGGGCTATGGCTACACCTTC. Its protein product is CASSLAPGYGYTF. This sequence joins TRBV13 and TRBJ1-2, with unresolved D. Germline values: CDR1 PRHDT, CDR2 FYEKMQ (reference sequence). Trimming took off 5 bases at V and 4 bases at J, with 11 bases between the two ends. The CDR3 has 13 amino acids.

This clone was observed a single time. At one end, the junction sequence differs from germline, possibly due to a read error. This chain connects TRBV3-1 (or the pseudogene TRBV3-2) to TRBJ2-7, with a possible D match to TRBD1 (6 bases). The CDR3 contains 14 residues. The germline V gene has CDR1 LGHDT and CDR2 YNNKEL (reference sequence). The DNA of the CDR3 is TGTGCCAGCAGCCAGGGGACACTCTCCGACGAGCAGTACTTC. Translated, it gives CASSQGTLSDEQYF.

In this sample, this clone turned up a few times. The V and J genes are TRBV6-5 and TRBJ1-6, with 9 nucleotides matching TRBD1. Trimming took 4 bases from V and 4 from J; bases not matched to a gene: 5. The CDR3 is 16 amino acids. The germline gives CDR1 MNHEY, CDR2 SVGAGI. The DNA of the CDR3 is TGTGCCAGCAGTTCTGGGACAGGGACTTATAATTCACCCCTCCACTTT. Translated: CASSSGTGTYNSPLHF.

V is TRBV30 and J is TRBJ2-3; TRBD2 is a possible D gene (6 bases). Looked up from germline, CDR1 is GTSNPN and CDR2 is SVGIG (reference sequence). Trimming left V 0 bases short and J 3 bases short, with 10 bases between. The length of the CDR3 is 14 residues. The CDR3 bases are TGTGCCTGGAGTGTAGGGGCGGGGACAGATACGCAGTATTTT. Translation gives CAWSVGAGTDTQYF.

The CDR3 sequence: CASSYVDREIAFF. In DNA, the CDR3 is TGTGCCAGCAGTTACGTGGACAGGGAGATTGCTTTCTTT. The V and J genes are TRBV6-5 and TRBJ1-1; 8 bases are shared with TRBD1. The CDR3 is 13 amino acids. The germline gives CDR1 MNHEY, CDR2 SVGAGI. Trimming took 2 bases from V and 11 from J; bases not matched to a gene: 7.

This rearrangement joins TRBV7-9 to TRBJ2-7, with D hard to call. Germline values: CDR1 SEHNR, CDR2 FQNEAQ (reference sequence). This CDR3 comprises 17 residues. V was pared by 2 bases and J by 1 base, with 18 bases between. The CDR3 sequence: CASSLSSRPPASYEQYF. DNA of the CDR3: TGTGCCAGCAGCTTATCCTCTAGGCCGCCAGCGTCCTACGAGCAGTACTTC.

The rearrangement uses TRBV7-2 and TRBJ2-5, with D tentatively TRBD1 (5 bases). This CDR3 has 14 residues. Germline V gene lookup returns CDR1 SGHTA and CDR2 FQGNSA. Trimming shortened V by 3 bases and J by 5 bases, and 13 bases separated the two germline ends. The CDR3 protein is CASSFPDREETQYF. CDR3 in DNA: TGTGCCAGCAGCTTTCCCGACAGAGAGGAGACCCAGTACTTC.

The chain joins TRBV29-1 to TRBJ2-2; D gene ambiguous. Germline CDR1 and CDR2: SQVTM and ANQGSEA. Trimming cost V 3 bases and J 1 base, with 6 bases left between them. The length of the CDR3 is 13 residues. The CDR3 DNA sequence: TGCAGCGTTGATTCAGTGAACACCGGGGAGCTGTTTTTT. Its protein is CSVDSVNTGELFF.

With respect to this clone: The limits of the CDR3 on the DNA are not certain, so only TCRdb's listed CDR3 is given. CDR3 in amino acids: CASSSSGSSGNTIYF. V usage is TRBV27 and J usage is TRBJ1-3. The V gene's germline CDR1 is MNHEY and CDR2 SMNVEV (reference sequence). The CDR3 is made up of 15 amino acids, end residues included.

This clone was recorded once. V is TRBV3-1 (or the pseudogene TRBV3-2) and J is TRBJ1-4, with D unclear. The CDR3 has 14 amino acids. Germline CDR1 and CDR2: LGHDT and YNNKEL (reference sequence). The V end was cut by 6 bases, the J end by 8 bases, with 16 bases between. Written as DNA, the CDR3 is TGTGCCAGCAGTCTCCAAGGAGGCAGAGAAAAACTGTTTTTT. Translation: CASSLQGGREKLFF.

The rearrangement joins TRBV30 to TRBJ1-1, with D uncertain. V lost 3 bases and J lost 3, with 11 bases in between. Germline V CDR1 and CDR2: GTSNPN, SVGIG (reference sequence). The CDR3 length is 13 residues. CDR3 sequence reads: CAWSSGRDTEAFF. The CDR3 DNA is TGTGCCTGGAGCAGCGGACGGGACACTGAAGCTTTCTTT.

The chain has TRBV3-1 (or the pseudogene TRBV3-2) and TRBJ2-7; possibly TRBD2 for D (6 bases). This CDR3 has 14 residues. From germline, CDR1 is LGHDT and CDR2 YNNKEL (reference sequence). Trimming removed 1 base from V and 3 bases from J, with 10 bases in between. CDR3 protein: CASSQGQGGYEQYF. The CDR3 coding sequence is TGTGCCAGCAGCCAAGGGCAGGGAGGCTACGAGCAGTACTTC.